This T cell receptor (beta chain) derives from a study of cytomegalovirus exposure and HLA in healthy donors. Whole-study findings and limits: One variant, a missense change in DCLRE1C, was linked in a later analysis to TCR beta V- and J-gene trimming.

60 Vbeta and 13 Jbeta primers were used in PCR. Using immunoSEQ multiplex PCR, the repertoire was profiled, and TCRdb retains in-frame clones only, with some absent. The sample includes around 150,000 clones, around 75% of them seen just once. On this clone: What it binds is not known.

Per the germline V gene, CDR1 is LNHDA and CDR2 is SQIVND (reference sequence). The CDR3 totals 14 residues. The J segment lost 7 bases and the V segment lost 3 bases, leaving 2 bases of the junction unmatched. Source material: PBMCs. The clonotype was recovered from a human donor in good health. The genes are TRBV19 and TRBJ1-6; 8 positions match TRBD1. The DNA for the CDR3 is TGTGCCAGTAGTATTGGGACAGGAAATTCACCCCTCCACTTT. This sequence encodes CASSIGTGNSPLHF.